This T cell receptor (beta chain) was captured by sequencing in a study of blood T cell repertoires in COVID-19. Study-level information: Donors in the United States, Italy and Spain gave samples during acute or convalescent COVID-19.

Measured with immunoSEQ multiplex PCR; TCRdb has only the in-frame clones, and not every one. The sample contains around 200,000 clones, about 82% of which appear only once. Between the trimmed V and J ends, which lost 4 bases and 1 base, there was a span of 10 bases. This CDR3 is built from 14 residues. CDR1 is LGHDT, CDR2 YNNKEL, per germline (reference sequence). The receptor comes from a man in his forties or fifties with acute COVID-19. The chain combines TRBV3-1 (or the pseudogene TRBV3-2) with TRBJ2-5; D is unclear. Sequencing was performed on PBMCs or T cells enriched from blood (not recorded which). CDR3 sequence: CASSRDSFQETQYF. CDR3 coding DNA: TGTGCCAGCAGCCGCGACTCGTTCCAAGAGACCCAGTACTTC.